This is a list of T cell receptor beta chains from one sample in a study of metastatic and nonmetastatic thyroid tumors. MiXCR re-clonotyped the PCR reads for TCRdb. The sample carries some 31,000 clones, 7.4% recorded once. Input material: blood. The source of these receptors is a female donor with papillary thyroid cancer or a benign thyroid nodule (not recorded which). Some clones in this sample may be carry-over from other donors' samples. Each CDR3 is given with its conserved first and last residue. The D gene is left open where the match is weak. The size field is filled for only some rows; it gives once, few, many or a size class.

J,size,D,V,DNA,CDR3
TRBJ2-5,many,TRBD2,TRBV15,TGTGCCACCAGCAGAGATCGGGCGGGAGGTCAAGAGACCCAGTACTTC,CATSRDRAGGQETQYF
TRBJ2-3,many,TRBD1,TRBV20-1,TGCAGTGCTAGATTACAGGGGGCCGTGAATACGCAGTATTTT,CSARLQGAVNTQYF
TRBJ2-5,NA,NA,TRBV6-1,TGTGCCAGTTCCCCCAGCAGGGGCACTCGGGATACCCAGTACTTC,CASSPSRGTRDTQYF
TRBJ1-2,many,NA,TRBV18,TGTGCCAGCTCACCATACCGGGACGACTATGGCTACACCTTC,CASSPYRDDYGYTF
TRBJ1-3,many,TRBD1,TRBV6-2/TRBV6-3,TGTGCCAGCAGATCACTTCCGGGACAGTTCTCTGGAAACACCATATATTTT,CASRSLPGQFSGNTIYF
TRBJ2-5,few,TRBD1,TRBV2,TGTGCCAGCAGTGGGACAGGGAGTAGCCAAGAGACCCAGTACTTC,CASSGTGSSQETQYF
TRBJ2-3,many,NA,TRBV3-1,TGTGCCAGCAGCCAGACGAAAACAGATACGCAGTATTTT,CASSQTKTDTQYF
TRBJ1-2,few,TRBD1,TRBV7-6,TGTGCCAGCAGCAAGGGACAGGGGGCCACCTTC,CASSKGQGATF
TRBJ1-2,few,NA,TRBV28,TGTGCCAGCAGTTTAAGAGGGGTCCAGAGTGGCTACACCTTC,CASSLRGVQSGYTF
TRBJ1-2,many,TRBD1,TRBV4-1,TGCGCCAGCAGCCGAATAACAGGGGACCGGTGGGGCTACACCTTC,CASSRITGDRWGYTF
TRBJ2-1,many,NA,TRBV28,TGTGCCAGCAGCGCGGTGAGTTGGAGCTCCTACAATGAGCAGTTCTTC,CASSAVSWSSYNEQFF
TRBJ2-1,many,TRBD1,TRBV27,TGTGCCAGCAGTTCTGGACAGGGTCCCTACAATGAGCAGTTCTTC,CASSSGQGPYNEQFF
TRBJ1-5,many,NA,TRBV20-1,TGCAGTGCTAGAGAGGGCGGCCGAAACAATCAGCCCCAGCATTTT,CSAREGGRNNQPQHF
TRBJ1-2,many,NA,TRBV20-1,TGCAGTGCTAGAGATGCCCCGGCCGGGGGCTACACCTTC,CSARDAPAGGYTF
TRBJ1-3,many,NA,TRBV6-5,TGTGCCAGCAGTTACGCTTCCCGCTCTGGAAACACCATATATTTT,CASSYASRSGNTIYF
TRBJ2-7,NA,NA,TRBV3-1,TGTGCCAGCAGCTTAGCCCCCGGGACTTTATCCTACGAGCAGTACTTC,CASSLAPGTLSYEQYF
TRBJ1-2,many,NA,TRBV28,TGTGCCAGCACAGAAGCGAGGTCCTATGGCTACACCTTC,CASTEARSYGYTF
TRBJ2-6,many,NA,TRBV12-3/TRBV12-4,TGTGCCAGCAGTTTATGGCAGCTGACTGGGGCCAACGTCCTGACTTTC,CASSLWQLTGANVLTF
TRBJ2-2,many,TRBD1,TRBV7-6,TGTGCCAGCAGCCAGGGACAGGGGTACGGGGAGCTGTTTTTT,CASSQGQGYGELFF
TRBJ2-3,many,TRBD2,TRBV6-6,TGTGCCAGCAGCCGCGGTCTAGCGGGGGGGCCGAGGGATACGCAGTATTTT,CASSRGLAGGPRDTQYF
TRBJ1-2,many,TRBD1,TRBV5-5,TGTGCCAGCAGCCGACAGGGTTCTGGTTATGGCTACACCTTC,CASSRQGSGYGYTF
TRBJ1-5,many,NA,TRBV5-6,TGTGCCAGCAGCTCTAGAGGACCACGAGCTAGCAATCAGCCCCAGCATTTT,CASSSRGPRASNQPQHF
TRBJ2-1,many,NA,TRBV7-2,TGTGCCAGCAACTCTCACAATGAGCAGTTCTTC,CASNSHNEQFF
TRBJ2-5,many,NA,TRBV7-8,TGTGCCAGCAGCTTCAACAGGGCAGAGACCCAGTACTTC,CASSFNRAETQYF
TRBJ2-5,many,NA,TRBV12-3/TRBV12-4,TGTGCCAGCAGTCGTGACAGGCGAGAGACCCAGTACTTC,CASSRDRRETQYF
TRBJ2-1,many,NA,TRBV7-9,TGTGCCAGCAGCCCCGCGGGGTATCGTGATCATGAGCAGTTCTTC,CASSPAGYRDHEQFF
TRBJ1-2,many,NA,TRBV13,TGTGCCACACCTGGGGCCTCGGCGGACAGTTATTCCCTCCTTGACGGCTACACCTTC,CATPGASADSYSLLDGYTF
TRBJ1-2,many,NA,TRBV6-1,TGTGCCAGCAGTGACTTTCAGGGGAATGGCTACACCTTC,CASSDFQGNGYTF
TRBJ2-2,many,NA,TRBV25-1,TGTGCCAGCGGAGGGGCAGGGGACGGGGAGCTGTTTTTT,CASGGAGDGELFF
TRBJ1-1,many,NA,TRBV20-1,TGCAGTGCTAGAGTAGGGGGAGAACTGAACACTGAAGCTTTCTTT,CSARVGGELNTEAFF
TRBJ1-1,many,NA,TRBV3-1,TGTGCCAACTGGGGGACAACTGAAGCTTTCTTT,CANWGTTEAFF
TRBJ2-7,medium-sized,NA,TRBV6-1,TGTGCCAGCAGTGAATCGGTGCGGGCGTTTGAGGAGCAGTACTTC,CASSESVRAFEEQYF
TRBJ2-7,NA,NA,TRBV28,TGTGCCAGCAGCACCATGCCGGGGCCTGTCTACTACGAGCAGTACTTC,CASSTMPGPVYYEQYF
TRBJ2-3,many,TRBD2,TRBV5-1,TGCGCCAGCAGATGGCGGGGGGCCTTAGATACGCAGTATTTT,CASRWRGALDTQYF
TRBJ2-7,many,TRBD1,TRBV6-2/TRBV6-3,TGTGCCAGCAGGCGAACAGGGGTCGAGCAGTACTTC,CASRRTGVEQYF
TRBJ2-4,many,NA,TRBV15,TGTGCCACCAGCAGAGTGGCAGGTACCATTCAGTACTTC,CATSRVAGTIQYF
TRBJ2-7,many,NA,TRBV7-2,TGTGCCAGCAGCTTAGTTCCAGTCTCCTACGAGCAGTACTTC,CASSLVPVSYEQYF
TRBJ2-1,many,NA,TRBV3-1,TGTGCCAGCAGCCAAGAGCCAAGCTCCTACAATGAGCAGTTCTTC,CASSQEPSSYNEQFF
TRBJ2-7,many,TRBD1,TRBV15,TGTGCCACCAGCAGAGATCGAGAGACAGGGTCCTACGAGCAGTACTTC,CATSRDRETGSYEQYF
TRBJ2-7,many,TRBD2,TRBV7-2,TGTGCCAGCAGCCCCTGGGGCGGGAGGGTCTGCGAGCAGTACTTC,CASSPWGGRVCEQYF
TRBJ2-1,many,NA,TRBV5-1,TGCGCCAGCAGCAAGGGGGGGGGCCGGAATGAGCAGTTCTTC,CASSKGGGRNEQFF
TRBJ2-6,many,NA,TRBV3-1,TGTGCCAGCAGCTCGTTAGGGGGGCTTGGGGCCAACGTCCTGACTTTC,CASSSLGGLGANVLTF
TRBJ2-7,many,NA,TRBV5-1,TGCGCCAGCAGCTTGGGGCAAGGAGATGAGCAGTACTTC,CASSLGQGDEQYF
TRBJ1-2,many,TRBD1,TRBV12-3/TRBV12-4,TGTGCCAGCAGTTCAACCGGGACAGGGGGTTATGGCTACACCTTC,CASSSTGTGGYGYTF
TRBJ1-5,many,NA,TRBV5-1,TGCGCCAGCAGCCTGGACGGGAGTGTTCAGCATTTT,CASSLDGSVQHF
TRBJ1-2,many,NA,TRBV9,TGTGCCAGCACCGGGTCTTTTGTAGGCTATGGCTACACCTTC,CASTGSFVGYGYTF
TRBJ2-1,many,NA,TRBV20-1,TGCAGTGCTAACCCAGGCGCGGATGAGCAGTTCTTC,CSANPGADEQFF